The rows below give T cell receptor beta chains drawn from one sample of a study of OX40 agonist ivuxolimab in advanced cancers. Clones were sequenced by immunoSEQ multiplex PCR, and TCRdb holds only the in-frame ones, with some missing. The sample consists of about 50,000 clones, roughly 86% of them appearing once. The sequencing here drew on CD4+ or CD8+ T cells sorted from blood, taken in a trial of the OX40 agonist ivuxolimab. The receptors here all came from an adult with an advanced solid tumor such as melanoma, head and neck, liver or kidney cancer. The CDR3 runs from the conserved cysteine through the conserved F or W. A D gene is named only where the DNA matches it firmly. Expanded clones get a size class; other rows say once, few or many, or leave the size out.

>TRBJ1-3|TRBD1|TRBV7-2|.
CASTYGTVNSGNTIYF
TGTGCCAGCACCTACGGGACAGTCAACTCTGGAAACACCATATATTTT
>TRBJ1-1|.|TRBV6-5|.
CASRDRAFVEAFF
TGTGCCAGCAGGGACAGAGCCTTTGTGGAAGCTTTCTTT
>TRBJ2-3|.|TRBV7-9|once
CASSQLRQRSTDTQYF
TGTGCCAGCAGCCAGCTACGACAGAGGAGCACAGATACGCAGTATTTT
>TRBJ1-1|.|TRBV4-1|.
CASSQEGGAFF
TGCGCCAGCAGCCAAGAGGGAGGGGCTTTCTTT
>TRBJ2-3|.|TRBV7-8|.
CASSLSSRRGAQYF
TGTGCCAGCAGCTTAAGCTCGAGACGCGGGGCGCAGTATTTT
>TRBJ2-4|TRBD1|TRBV14|.
CASSQDGRGLAKNIQYF
TGTGCCAGCAGCCAAGATGGAAGGGGGCTAGCCAAAAACATTCAGTACTTC
>TRBJ1-2|TRBD1|TRBV4-1|.
CASSLQGAYGYTF
TGCGCCAGCAGCCTACAGGGGGCCTATGGCTACACCTTC
>TRBJ2-5|TRBD2|TRBV7-9|.
CASSPSRENGGGLQETQYF
TGTGCCAGCAGCCCGAGTAGGGAAAATGGCGGGGGGCTCCAAGAGACCCAGTACTTC
>TRBJ1-2|.|TRBV11-2|.
CASSLEPDEGRYYGYTF
TGTGCCAGCAGCTTAGAGCCAGACGAAGGCCGATACTATGGCTACACCTTC
>TRBJ2-3|.|TRBV9|.
CASSVATRRRGGTDTQYF
TGTGCCAGCAGCGTAGCTACGAGGCGGAGGGGGGGCACAGATACGCAGTATTTT
>TRBJ1-2|TRBD1|TRBV7-3|.
CASSLSHGDSYYGYTF
TGTGCCAGCAGCCTCTCACACGGGGACAGTTACTATGGCTACACCTTC
>TRBJ2-2|.|TRBV18|.
CASFTTRDSGELFF
TGTGCCAGCTTCACCACCAGGGACTCCGGGGAGCTGTTTTTT
>TRBJ2-7|.|TRBV5-6|.
CASSVTGYEQYF
TGTGCCAGCAGCGTCACGGGCTACGAGCAGTACTTC
>TRBJ1-4|.|TRBV19|.
CASTSQATNEKLFF
TGTGCCAGTACCTCACAAGCAACTAATGAAAAACTGTTTTTT
>TRBJ1-2|TRBD1|TRBV10-3|.
CAISEQHPLTGGGYTF
TGTGCCATCAGTGAGCAGCATCCTTTGACAGGGGGGGGCTACACCTTC
>TRBJ2-5|.|TRBV10-3|.
CAISDTRVAKETQYF
TGTGCCATCAGTGATACCAGAGTAGCGAAAGAGACCCAGTACTTC
>TRBJ1-2|.|TRBV7-9|.
CASSLSDKEYGYTF
TGTGCCAGCAGCTTATCTGACAAAGAATATGGCTACACCTTC
>TRBJ1-1|TRBD1|TRBV18|.
CASSPEGTGGKGLNTEAFF
TGTGCCAGCTCACCAGAGGGGACAGGGGGCAAAGGGCTAAACACTGAAGCTTTCTTT
>TRBJ1-2|TRBD1|TRBV28|.
CASSPRTGLYGYTF
TGTGCCAGCAGTCCCCGGACAGGCCTCTATGGCTACACCTTC
>TRBJ1-2|.|TRBV28|.
CASSLGGATSYTF
TGTGCCAGCAGTTTGGGGGGAGCGACGTCATACACCTTC
>TRBJ1-4|.|TRBV28|.
CASRRMEPNEKLFF
TGTGCCAGCCGTCGGATGGAGCCTAATGAAAAACTGTTTTTT
>TRBJ1-2|.|TRBV7-9|few
CASSSGTYYGYTF
TGTGCCAGCAGCTCCGGGACATACTATGGCTACACCTTC
>TRBJ2-3|.|TRBV29-1|few
CSVVRPGGTDTQYF
TGCAGCGTTGTAAGGCCGGGCGGGACAGATACGCAGTATTTT
>TRBJ2-7|.|TRBV5-1|.
CASRGGLRSYEQYF
TGCGCCAGCAGGGGAGGCCTTAGATCCTACGAGCAGTACTTC
>TRBJ1-2|.|TRBV10-3|.
CAISDGGNYGYTF
TGTGCCATCAGTGATGGCGGTAACTATGGCTACACCTTC
>TRBJ2-1|.|TRBV11-3|few
CASSLDVAGQSYNEQFF
TGTGCCAGCAGCTTAGATGTGGCGGGCCAGTCCTACAATGAGCAGTTCTTC
>TRBJ2-7|.|TRBV29-1|.
CSVGQVSSYEQYF
TGCAGCGTTGGACAGGTTAGCTCCTACGAGCAGTACTTC
>TRBJ2-5|.|TRBV28|once
CASSSLETQYF
TGTGCCAGCAGTTCCTTAGAGACCCAGTACTTC
>TRBJ2-1|TRBD1|TRBV29-1|.
CSALVRQGVYNEQFF
TGCAGCGCCTTGGTCCGGCAGGGGGTCTACAATGAGCAGTTCTTC
>TRBJ1-2|TRBD1|TRBV5-4|.
CASSHRGNYGYTF
TGTGCCAGCAGCCACAGGGGTAACTATGGCTACACCTTC
>TRBJ2-1|.|TRBV7-2|.
CASSLVGGQVPNEQFF
TGTGCCAGCAGCTTAGTTGGGGGGCAGGTTCCTAATGAGCAGTTCTTC
>TRBJ1-1|.|TRBV10-1|.
CASREGLNTEAFF
TGCGCCAGCAGGGAGGGACTCAACACTGAAGCTTTCTTT
>TRBJ2-3|.|TRBV4-1|.
CASSEWGAGVPTDTQYF
TGCGCCAGCAGCGAATGGGGGGCAGGGGTCCCCACAGATACGCAGTATTTT
>TRBJ2-7|.|TRBV5-5|.
CASSPRGQGHYEQYF
TGTGCCAGCAGCCCCCGGGGTCAGGGACACTACGAGCAGTACTTC
>TRBJ2-1|.|TRBV30|.
CAWSVGERNEQFF
TGTGCCTGGAGTGTGGGTGAGCGGAATGAGCAGTTCTTC
>TRBJ1-2|TRBD1|TRBV6-1|.
CASSNLGGSGYTF
TGTGCCAGCAGTAACCTAGGGGGCTCCGGCTACACCTTC
>TRBJ2-7|.|TRBV4-2|.
CASSQDSTGSYEQYF
TGTGCCAGCAGCCAAGACTCGACTGGATCCTACGAGCAGTACTTC
>TRBJ2-7|TRBD1|TRBV19|.
CASSSDRGDPYEQYF
TGTGCCAGTAGTTCGGACAGGGGGGACCCCTACGAGCAGTACTTC
>TRBJ1-1|.|TRBV19|.
CASNRLYTEAFF
TGTGCCAGTAATCGGTTGTACACTGAAGCTTTCTTT
>TRBJ2-3|.|TRBV5-8|.
CASSRSVGGTDTQYF
TGTGCCAGCAGCCGTTCCGTTGGTGGCACAGATACGCAGTATTTT